Following are 19 T cell receptor beta chains from one sample sequenced in a study of blood T cells in healthy people across ages. PCR was performed a second time for roughly 7 to 12 cycles using a sample-barcoded 5' primer and a J-beta primer mix. From the 5' RACE reads, TCRdb called clonotypes with MiXCR, one entry per CDR3 protein. The sample shows over 950,000 distinct CDR3 sequences, 35% to 45% of them seen only once. What was sequenced was blood. The receptors here all came from a man younger than 30 in good health.

This clonotype was counted only a few times. At one boundary the junction diverges from the germline segment, which might be a read error. The chain employs TRBV7-7 and TRBJ2-1; 7 bases are a match to TRBD1. From germline, CDR1 is SSHAT and CDR2 FNYEAQ (reference sequence). This CDR3 contains 14 residues. The CDR3 sequence: CASSLRTGPNEQFF. In nucleotides, the CDR3 is TGTGCTAGCAGCCTAAGGACAGGTCCAAATGAGCAGTTCTTC.

The chain joins TRBV7-8 to TRBJ1-6; the D is unclear. CDR3 length equals 16 residues. The V gene's germline CDR1 is SGHVS and CDR2 FQNEAQ. Trimming removed 1 base from V and 2 bases from J, with 9 bases in between. CDR3 DNA sequence: TGTGCCAGCAGCTTAGTGTCGGCAGCCTATAATTCACCCCTCCACTTT. Translation: CASSLVSAAYNSPLHF.

The gene calls are TRBV6-2 or TRBV6-3 and TRBJ1-2; D not certain. This CDR3 region has 13 residues. CDR1 MNHEY and CDR2 SVGEGT come from the germline V gene. V was pared by 2 bases and J by 5 bases, with 9 bases between. CDR3 loop: CASSYAGGYGYTF. The CDR3 DNA follows: TGTGCCAGCAGTTACGCAGGCGGTTATGGCTACACCTTC.

V and J are TRBV7-3 and TRBJ2-1; D remains unclear. This CDR3 region has 16 residues. Germline V lookup: CDR1 SGHTA, CDR2 FQGTGA. V was clipped by 4 bases and J by 4 bases, with 17 bases between them. CDR3 DNA sequence: TGTGCCAGCAGCTCCCCCCCCGGTGAGTCTTACAATGAGCAGTTCTTC. It translates to CASSSPPGESYNEQFF.

This clonotype occurred a few times. The chain recombines TRBV29-1 with TRBJ2-7; unclear D gene. This CDR3 is built from 12 residues. Trimming pared 4 bases from V and 4 bases from J, leaving 11 bases between. From germline, CDR1 is SQVTM and CDR2 ANQGSEA. In DNA form, the CDR3 reads TGCAGCGTTGCACGGACCGAGTACGAGCAGTACTTC. It is translated as CSVARTEYEQYF.

This clonotype was picked up a small number of times. In nucleotides, the CDR3 is TGTGCCAGCAGCGTAGAGGGACTAGCGGGGGACACAGATACGCAGTATTTT. It yields the protein CASSVEGLAGDTDTQYF. This rearrangement joins TRBV9 to TRBJ2-3; 14 bases are shared with TRBD2. J gave up 2 bases and V 0 bases, and 2 bases lay outside the gene matches. Germline V CDR1 and CDR2: SGDLS, YYNGEE. The CDR3 has 17 residues. The complete variable domain, with remaining parts taken from reference TRBV9 and TRBJ2-3, reads DSGVTQTPKHLITATGQRVTLRCSPRSGDLSVYWYQQSLDQGLQFLIQYYNGEERAKGNILERFSAQQFPDLHSELNLSSLELGDSALYFCASSVEGLAGDTDTQYFGPGTRLTVL.

The chain couples TRBV27 to TRBJ2-5; D possibly uses TRBD1 or TRBD2 (6 bases each). From germline, CDR1 is MNHEY and CDR2 SMNVEV (reference sequence). The CDR3 consists of 13 residues. Between the trimmed V and J ends, which lost 8 bases and 7 bases, there was a span of 17 bases. The CDR3, as DNA: TGTGCCAGCGGGACCCGGGGGCGTGGGACCCAGTACTTC. This gives the protein CASGTRGRGTQYF.

This sequence joins TRBV12-3 or TRBV12-4 and TRBJ1-5; D gene unclear. The CDR3 is made up of 15 amino acids. The V and J ends lost 3 bases and 4 bases respectively, with 13 bases between them. The CDR3 coding sequence is TGTGCCAGCAGTTTGGCTGTAGCGGGGAATCAGCCCCAGCATTTT. Protein sequence: CASSLAVAGNQPQHF.

The chain employs TRBV4-1 and TRBJ1-1; 9 positions agree with TRBD1. This CDR3 spans 16 amino acids. V was pared by 3 bases and J by 1 base, with 6 bases of the junction left unmatched. Germline-derived CDR1 and CDR2 are MGHRA and YSYEKL. The CDR3 DNA sequence: TGCGCCAGCAGCCATCCCCCGGGACAGGGGAACACTGAAGCTTTCTTT. Its protein is CASSHPPGQGNTEAFF.

The rearrangement uses TRBV12-3 or TRBV12-4 and TRBJ1-3, with 7 nucleotides matching TRBD1. The V and J ends lost 3 bases and 4 bases, in that order; junction bases with no gene match: 3. The CDR3 totals 14 residues. CDR3 DNA: TGTGCCAGCAGTTTTAACAGGGGCGGAAACACCATATATTTT. This gives the protein CASSFNRGGNTIYF.

On this clonotype itself: One base away lies a much larger clone, so this may be a sequencing read error. This chain joins TRBV19 and TRBJ2-7; 8 nucleotides align to TRBD1. The CDR3 loop spans 13 amino acids. The V gene's germline CDR1 is LNHDA and CDR2 SQIVND (reference sequence). The CDR3 nucleotides are TGTGCCGGTAGTATTGGACAGGGCTACGAGCAGTACTTC. Its translation: CAGSIGQGYEQYF. The whole variable domain, remainder taken from reference TRBV19 and TRBJ2-7, is DGGITQSPKYLFRKEGQNVTLSCEQNLNHDAMYWYRQDPGQGLRLIYYSQIVNDFQKGDIAEGYSVSREKKESFPLTVTSAQKNPTAFYLCAGSIGQGYEQYFGPGTRLTVT.

There are a few counts of this clonotype. The chain couples TRBV3-1 to TRBJ2-3; weak D call: TRBD1 (5 bases). V lost 4 bases to trimming and J lost 6 bases, with 11 bases between them. The germline V gene encodes CDR1 LGHDT and CDR2 YNNKEL (reference sequence). This CDR3 is 13 amino acids long. For the CDR3, the DNA is TGTGCCAGCAGCCCAAATCCAGGGGATACGCAGTATTTT. Protein: CASSPNPGDTQYF.

The chain uses TRBV12-3 or TRBV12-4 and TRBJ2-2; no clear D gene. The CDR3 extends over 13 amino acids. Trimming removed 5 bases at V and 4 bases at J, with 8 bases between. The CDR3 here is CASSPPITGELFF. The CDR3, as DNA: TGTGCCAGCAGTCCCCCTATCACCGGGGAGCTGTTTTTT.

This clonotype was recorded once. A much larger clone sits a single nucleotide away, making a read error possible. The genes are TRBV7-9 and TRBJ2-1; either TRBD1 or TRBD2 may supply D (5 bases each). Looked up from germline, CDR1 is SEHNR and CDR2 is FQNEAQ (reference sequence). The CDR3 sequence is 14 residues long. V was pared by 5 bases and J by 13 bases, with 21 bases between. CDR3 region: CASSLGRDQETQFF. CDR3 nucleotide sequence: TGTGCCAGCAGCCTAGGACGGGACCAAGAGACCCAGTTCTTC.

Worth noting for this clonotype: A read error may be the cause here, since a much bigger clone is one base away. The chain recombines TRBV6-5 with TRBJ2-7; the D gene is possibly TRBD1 (6 bases). The CDR3 is made up of 17 amino acids. V lost 2 bases and J 7 bases, leaving 24 bases between the germline ends. The V gene's germline CDR1 is MNHEY and CDR2 SVGAGI. This CDR3 is CASSYLHNLGQYNEQYF. The CDR3, as DNA: TGTGCCAGCAGTTACCTCCATAACCTCGGACAGTACAATGAGCAGTACTTC.

The V and J genes are TRBV7-2 and TRBJ1-4, with TRBD1 matching 7 bases. The ends lost 5 bases at V and 7 bases at J; junction bases unmatched: 7. Germline V lookup: CDR1 SGHTA, CDR2 FQGNSA. The CDR3 has 14 amino acids. In nucleotides, the CDR3 is TGTGCCAGCAGCCCCGGGACAGTAGTTGAAAAACTGTTTTTT. Translation gives CASSPGTVVEKLFF.

The CDR3 DNA follows: TGTGCCAGCAGTCGCGACAGACTAGCTAACTATGGCTACACCTTC. Translated: CASSRDRLANYGYTF. The chain has TRBV6-5 and TRBJ1-2; the D gene is possibly TRBD1 (5 bases). Between the trimmed V and J ends, which lost 5 bases and 0 bases, there was a span of 13 bases. The germline V gene encodes CDR1 MNHEY and CDR2 SVGAGI. The CDR3 is 15 residues long.

This clonotype occurred a few times. The V gene is TRBV5-1, the J gene TRBJ1-1, with TRBD1 matching over 9 bases. The CDR3 totals 14 residues. The J segment lost 7 bases and the V segment lost 1 base, leaving 5 bases of the junction unmatched. CDR1 SGHRS and CDR2 YFSETQ come from the germline V gene. The CDR3 DNA follows: TGCGCCAGCAGCTTGATGCGACAGGGGGTTGAAGCTTTCTTT. This translates into CASSLMRQGVEAFF.

This CDR3 reads CASSQAPGGRVEQYF. In DNA, the CDR3 is TGCGCCAGCAGCCAAGCTCCGGGGGGTAGGGTTGAGCAGTACTTC. This rearrangement joins TRBV4-3 to TRBJ2-5; 7 bases agree with TRBD2. With V trimmed by 1 base and J by 11 bases, 13 bases remained unmatched. Germline-derived CDR1 and CDR2 are LGHNA and YSLEER. This CDR3 is built from 15 residues.